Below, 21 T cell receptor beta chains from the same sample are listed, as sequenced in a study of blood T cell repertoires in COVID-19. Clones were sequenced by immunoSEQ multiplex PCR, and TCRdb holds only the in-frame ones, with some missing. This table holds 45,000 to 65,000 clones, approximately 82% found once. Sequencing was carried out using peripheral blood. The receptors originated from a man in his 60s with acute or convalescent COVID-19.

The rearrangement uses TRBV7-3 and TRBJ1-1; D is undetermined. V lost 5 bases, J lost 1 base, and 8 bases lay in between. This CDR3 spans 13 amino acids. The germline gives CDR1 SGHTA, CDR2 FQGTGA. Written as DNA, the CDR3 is TGTGCCAGCAGCCCCCCGGGGAACACTGAAGCTTTCTTT. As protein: CASSPPGNTEAFF.

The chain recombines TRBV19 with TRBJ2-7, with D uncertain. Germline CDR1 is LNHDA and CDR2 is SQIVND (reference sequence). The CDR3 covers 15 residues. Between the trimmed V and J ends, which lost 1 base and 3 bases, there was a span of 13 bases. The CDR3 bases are TGTGCCAGTAGTATAGGTGTGCTTTCGGGCTACGAGCAGTACTTC. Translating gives CASSIGVLSGYEQYF.

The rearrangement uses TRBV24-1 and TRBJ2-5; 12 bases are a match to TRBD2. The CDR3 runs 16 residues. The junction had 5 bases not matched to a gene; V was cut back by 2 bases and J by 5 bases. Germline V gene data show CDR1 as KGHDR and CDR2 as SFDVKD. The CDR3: CATSDSSGGAWETQYF. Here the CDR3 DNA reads TGTGCCACCAGTGATTCTAGCGGGGGGGCCTGGGAGACCCAGTACTTC.

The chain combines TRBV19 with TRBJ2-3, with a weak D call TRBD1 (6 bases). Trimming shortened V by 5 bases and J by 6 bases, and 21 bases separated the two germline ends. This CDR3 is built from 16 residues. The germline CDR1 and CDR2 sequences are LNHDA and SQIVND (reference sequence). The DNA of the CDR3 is TGTGCCAGTAGTTCCCAGGGGTCCAGCAGGGATGATACGCAGTATTTT. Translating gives CASSSQGSSRDDTQYF.

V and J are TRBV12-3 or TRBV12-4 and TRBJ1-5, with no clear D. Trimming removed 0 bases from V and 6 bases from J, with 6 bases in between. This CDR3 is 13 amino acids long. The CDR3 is CASSLAAVQPQHF. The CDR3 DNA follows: TGTGCCAGCAGTTTAGCGGCGGTTCAGCCCCAGCATTTT.

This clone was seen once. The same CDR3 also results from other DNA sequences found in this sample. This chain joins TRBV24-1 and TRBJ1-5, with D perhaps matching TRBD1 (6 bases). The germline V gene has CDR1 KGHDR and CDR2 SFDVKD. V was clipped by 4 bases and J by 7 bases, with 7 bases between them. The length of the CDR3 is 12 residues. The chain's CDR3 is CATSDQGQPQHF. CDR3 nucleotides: TGTGCCACCAGTGACCAGGGGCAGCCCCAGCATTTT.

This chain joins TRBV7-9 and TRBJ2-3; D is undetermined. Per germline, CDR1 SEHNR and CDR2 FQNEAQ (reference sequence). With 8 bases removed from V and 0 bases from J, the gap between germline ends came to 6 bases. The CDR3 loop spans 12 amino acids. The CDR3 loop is CASGGSTDTQYF. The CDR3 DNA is TGTGCCAGCGGCGGTAGCACAGATACGCAGTATTTT.

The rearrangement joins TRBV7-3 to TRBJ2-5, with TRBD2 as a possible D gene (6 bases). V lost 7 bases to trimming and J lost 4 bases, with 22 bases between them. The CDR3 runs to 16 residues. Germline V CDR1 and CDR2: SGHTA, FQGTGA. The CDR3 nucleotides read TGTGCCAGCACCGCGGGGATAGCGGAGCTTACAGAGACCCAGTACTTC. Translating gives CASTAGIAELTETQYF. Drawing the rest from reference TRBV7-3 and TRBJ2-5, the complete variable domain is GAGVSQTPSNKVTEKGKYVELRCDPISGHTALYWYRQSLGQGPEFLIYFQGTGAADDSGLPNDRFFAVRPEGSVSTLKIQRTERGDSAVYLCASTAGIAELTETQYFGPGTRLLVL.

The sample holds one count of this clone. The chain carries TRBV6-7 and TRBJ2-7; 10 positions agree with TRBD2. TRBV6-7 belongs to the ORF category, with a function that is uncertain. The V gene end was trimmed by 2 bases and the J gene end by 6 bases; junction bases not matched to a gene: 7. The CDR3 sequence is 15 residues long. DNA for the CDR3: TGTGCCAGCAGTTACCCCGGGGCTAGCGGGGGCGAGCAGTACTTC. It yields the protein CASSYPGASGGEQYF.

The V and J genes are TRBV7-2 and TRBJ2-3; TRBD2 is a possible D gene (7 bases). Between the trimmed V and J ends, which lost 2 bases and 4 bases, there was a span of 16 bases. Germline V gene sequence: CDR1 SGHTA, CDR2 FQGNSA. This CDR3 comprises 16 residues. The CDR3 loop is CASSLMGGLTADTQYF. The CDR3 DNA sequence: TGTGCCAGCAGCTTAATGGGGGGGCTAACGGCAGATACGCAGTATTTT.

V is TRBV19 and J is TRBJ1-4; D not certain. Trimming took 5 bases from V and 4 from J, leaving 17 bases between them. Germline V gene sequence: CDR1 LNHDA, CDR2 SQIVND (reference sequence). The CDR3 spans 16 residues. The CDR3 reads CASSPGGWQDNEKLFF. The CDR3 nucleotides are TGTGCCAGTAGTCCGGGTGGTTGGCAAGATAATGAAAAACTGTTTTTT.

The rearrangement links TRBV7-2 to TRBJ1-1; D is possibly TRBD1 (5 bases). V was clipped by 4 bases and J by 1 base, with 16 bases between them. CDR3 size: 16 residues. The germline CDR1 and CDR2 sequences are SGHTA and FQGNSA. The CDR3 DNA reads TGTGCCAGCAGCTCCTGGGGGGTAGACCGGAACACTGAAGCTTTCTTT. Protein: CASSSWGVDRNTEAFF.

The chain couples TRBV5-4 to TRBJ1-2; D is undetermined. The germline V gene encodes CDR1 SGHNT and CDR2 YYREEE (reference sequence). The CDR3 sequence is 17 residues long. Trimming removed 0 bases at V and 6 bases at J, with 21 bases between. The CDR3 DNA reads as TGTGCCAGCAGCTTGGCTACGAGGAACACCGGATCCCATGGCTACACCTTC. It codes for CASSLATRNTGSHGYTF.

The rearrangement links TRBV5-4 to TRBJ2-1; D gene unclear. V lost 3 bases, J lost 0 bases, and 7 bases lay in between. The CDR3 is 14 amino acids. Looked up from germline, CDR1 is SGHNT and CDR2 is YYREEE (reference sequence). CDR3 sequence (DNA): TGTGCCAGCAGCTCCCGGAGCTCCTACAATGAGCAGTTCTTC. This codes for CASSSRSSYNEQFF.

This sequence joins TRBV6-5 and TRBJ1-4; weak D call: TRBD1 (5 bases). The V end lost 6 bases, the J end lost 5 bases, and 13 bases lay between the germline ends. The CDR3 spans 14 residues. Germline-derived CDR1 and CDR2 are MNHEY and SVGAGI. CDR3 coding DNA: TGTGCCAGCAGCTTAAGGACACGAAATGAAAAACTGTTTTTT. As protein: CASSLRTRNEKLFF.

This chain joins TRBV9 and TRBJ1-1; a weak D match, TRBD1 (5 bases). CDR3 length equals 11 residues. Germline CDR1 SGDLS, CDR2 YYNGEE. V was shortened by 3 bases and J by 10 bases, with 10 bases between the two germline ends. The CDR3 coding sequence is TGTGCCAGCAGCGCCGGGGGGGTAGCTTTCTTT. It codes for CASSAGGVAFF. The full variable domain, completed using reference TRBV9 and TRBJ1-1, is DSGVTQTPKHLITATGQRVTLRCSPRSGDLSVYWYQQSLDQGLQFLIQYYNGEERAKGNILERFSAQQFPDLHSELNLSSLELGDSALYFCASSAGGVAFFGQGTRLTVV.

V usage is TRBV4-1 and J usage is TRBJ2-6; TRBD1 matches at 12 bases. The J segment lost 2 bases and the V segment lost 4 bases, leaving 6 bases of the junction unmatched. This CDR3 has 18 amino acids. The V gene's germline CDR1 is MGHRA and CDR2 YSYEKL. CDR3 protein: CASSLGTGGNAGANVLTF. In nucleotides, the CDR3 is TGCGCCAGCAGCCTCGGGACAGGGGGCAACGCTGGGGCCAACGTCCTGACTTTC.

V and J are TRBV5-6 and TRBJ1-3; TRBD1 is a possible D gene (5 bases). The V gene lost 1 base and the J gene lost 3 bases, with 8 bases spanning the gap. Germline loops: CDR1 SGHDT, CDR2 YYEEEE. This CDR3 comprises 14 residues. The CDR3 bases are TGTGCCAGCAGCTTGATCGACAGTGGAAACACCATATATTTT. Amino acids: CASSLIDSGNTIYF.

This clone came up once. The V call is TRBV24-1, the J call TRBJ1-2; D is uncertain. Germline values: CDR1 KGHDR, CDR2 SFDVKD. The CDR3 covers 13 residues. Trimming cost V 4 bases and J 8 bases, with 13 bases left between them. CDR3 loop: CATSEVKVGGYTF. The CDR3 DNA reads TGTGCCACCAGTGAAGTAAAGGTGGGCGGCTACACCTTC.

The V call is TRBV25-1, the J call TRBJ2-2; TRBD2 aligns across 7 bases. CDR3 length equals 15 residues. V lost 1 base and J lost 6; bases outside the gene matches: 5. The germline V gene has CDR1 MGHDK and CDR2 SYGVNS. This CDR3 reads CASSESRRGSGELFF. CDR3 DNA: TGTGCCAGCAGTGAATCCCGGCGGGGGTCCGGGGAGCTGTTTTTT.

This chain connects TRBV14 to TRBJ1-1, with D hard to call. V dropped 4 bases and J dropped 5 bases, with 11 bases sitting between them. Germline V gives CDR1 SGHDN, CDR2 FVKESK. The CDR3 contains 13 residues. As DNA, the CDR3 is TGTGCCAGCAGCCGCCGGGGTTGGACTGAAGCTTTCTTT. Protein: CASSRRGWTEAFF.